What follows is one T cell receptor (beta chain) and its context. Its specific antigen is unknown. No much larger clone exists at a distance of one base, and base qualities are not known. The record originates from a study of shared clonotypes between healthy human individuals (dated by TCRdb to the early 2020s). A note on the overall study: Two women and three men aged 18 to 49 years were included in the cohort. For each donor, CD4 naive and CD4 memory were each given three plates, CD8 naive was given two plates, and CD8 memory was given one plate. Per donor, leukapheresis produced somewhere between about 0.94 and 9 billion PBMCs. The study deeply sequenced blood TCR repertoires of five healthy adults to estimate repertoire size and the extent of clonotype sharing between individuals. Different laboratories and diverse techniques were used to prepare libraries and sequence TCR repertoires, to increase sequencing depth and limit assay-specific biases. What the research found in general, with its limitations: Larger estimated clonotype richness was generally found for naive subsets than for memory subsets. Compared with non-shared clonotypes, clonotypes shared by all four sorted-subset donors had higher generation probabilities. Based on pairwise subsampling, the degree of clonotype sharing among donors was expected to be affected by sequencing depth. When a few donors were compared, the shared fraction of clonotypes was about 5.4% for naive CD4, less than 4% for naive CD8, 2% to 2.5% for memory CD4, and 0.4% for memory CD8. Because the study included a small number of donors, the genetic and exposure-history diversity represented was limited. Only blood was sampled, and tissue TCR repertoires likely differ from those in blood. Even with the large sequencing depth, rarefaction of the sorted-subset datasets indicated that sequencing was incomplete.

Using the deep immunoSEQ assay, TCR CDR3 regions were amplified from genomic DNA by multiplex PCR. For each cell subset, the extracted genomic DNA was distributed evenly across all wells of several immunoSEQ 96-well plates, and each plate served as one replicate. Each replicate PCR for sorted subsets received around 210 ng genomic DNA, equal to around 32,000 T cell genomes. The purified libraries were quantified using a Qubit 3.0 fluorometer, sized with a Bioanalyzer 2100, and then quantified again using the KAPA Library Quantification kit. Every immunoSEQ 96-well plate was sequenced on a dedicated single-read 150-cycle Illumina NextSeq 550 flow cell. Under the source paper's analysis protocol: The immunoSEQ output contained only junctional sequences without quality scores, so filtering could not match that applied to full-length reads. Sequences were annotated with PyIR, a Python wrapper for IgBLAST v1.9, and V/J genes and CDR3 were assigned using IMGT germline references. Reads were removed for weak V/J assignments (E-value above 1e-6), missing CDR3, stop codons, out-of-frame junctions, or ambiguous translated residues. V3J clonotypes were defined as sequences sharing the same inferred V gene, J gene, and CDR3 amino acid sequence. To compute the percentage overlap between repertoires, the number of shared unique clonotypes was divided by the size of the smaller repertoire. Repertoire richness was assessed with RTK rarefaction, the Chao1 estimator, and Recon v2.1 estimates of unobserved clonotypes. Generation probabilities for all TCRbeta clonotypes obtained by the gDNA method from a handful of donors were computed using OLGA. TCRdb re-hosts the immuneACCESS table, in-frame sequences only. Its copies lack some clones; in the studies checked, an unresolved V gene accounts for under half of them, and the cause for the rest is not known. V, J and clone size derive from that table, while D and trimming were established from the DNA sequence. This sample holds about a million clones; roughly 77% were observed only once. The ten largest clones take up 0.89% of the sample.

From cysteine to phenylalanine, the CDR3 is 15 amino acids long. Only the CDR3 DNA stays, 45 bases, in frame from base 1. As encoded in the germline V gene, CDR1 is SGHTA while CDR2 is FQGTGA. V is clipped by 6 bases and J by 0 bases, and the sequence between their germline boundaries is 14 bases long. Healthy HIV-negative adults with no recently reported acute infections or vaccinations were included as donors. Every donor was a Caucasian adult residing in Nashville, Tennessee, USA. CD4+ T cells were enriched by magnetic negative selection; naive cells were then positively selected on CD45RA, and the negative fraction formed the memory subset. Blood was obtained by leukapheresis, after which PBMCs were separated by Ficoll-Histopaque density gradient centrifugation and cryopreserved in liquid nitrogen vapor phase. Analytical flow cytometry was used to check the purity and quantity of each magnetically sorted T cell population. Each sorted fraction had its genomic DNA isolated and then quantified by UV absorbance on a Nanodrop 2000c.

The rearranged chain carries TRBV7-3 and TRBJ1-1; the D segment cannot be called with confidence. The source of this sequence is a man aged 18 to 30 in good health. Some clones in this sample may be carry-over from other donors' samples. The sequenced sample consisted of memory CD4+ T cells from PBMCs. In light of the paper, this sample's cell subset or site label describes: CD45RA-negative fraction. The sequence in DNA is TGTGCCAGCAGTCCCGGCGCAGGCTTGAACACTGAAGCTTTCTTT. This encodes CASSPGAGLNTEAFF. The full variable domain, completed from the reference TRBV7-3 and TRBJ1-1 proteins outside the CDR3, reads GAGVSQTPSNKVTEKGKYVELRCDPISGHTALYWYRQSLGQGPEFLIYFQGTGAADDSGLPNDRFFAVRPEGSVSTLKIQRTERGDSAVYLCASSPGAGLNTEAFFGQGTRLTVV.